Listed below are T cell receptor beta chains from one sample, sequenced in a study of tumor-infiltrating lymphocytes in primary liver carcinoma. TCRdb ran MiXCR on the multiplex PCR reads and lists one entry per CDR3 protein. The repertoire holds 320,000 or so distinct CDR3 sequences, with over 55% as singletons. Sequencing input: peripheral blood. The origin of the receptors is a man aged 40-50 years with primary liver carcinoma and hepatitis B virus infection. Each CDR3 is given with its conserved first and last residue. Fields, in order: D gene, V gene, clone size, J gene, CDR3 DNA, CDR3 protein. D genes are given only for firm matches. The size field is filled for only some rows; it gives once, few, many or a size class.

-,TRBV11-1,-,TRBJ2-1,TGTGCCAGCAGGGGGAAGCGATCCTACGAACACTTCTTC,CASRGKRSYEHFF
-,TRBV29-1,-,TRBJ2-1,TGTAGCGTAGCCGGTCGGATTTCCTACAATGAGCAGCTCTTC,CSVAGRISYNEQLF
-,TRBV30,-,TRBJ2-1,TGTGCCTGGACTGGCTTGGAGCCGACTTACAATGAGCAGTTCTTC,CAWTGLEPTYNEQFF
-,TRBV11-1,-,TRBJ2-3,TGTGCAAGCAGCCCCGGGAGTGGGTCCAGAGATACGCACTATTTT,CASSPGSGSRDTHYF
TRBD2,TRBV6-5,-,TRBJ2-1,TGTGCCAGCACTGCTAGCGGATACCATGAGCAGTTCTTC,CASTASGYHEQFF
-,TRBV6-2/TRBV6-3,-,TRBJ2-5,TGTGCCAGCAGTTCCATTTTAGGGACTGAATCCAAAGAGACCCAGTACTTC,CASSSILGTESKETQYF
-,TRBV6-4,-,TRBJ1-2,TGTGCCAGCAGCTCGGCCCCAGGGACCTATGGCTACACCTTC,CASSSAPGTYGYTF
TRBD1,TRBV29-1,many,TRBJ2-7,TGCAGCGTTGAATTGGTTGCGACAGGGGACTACGAGCAGTACTTC,CSVELVATGDYEQYF
TRBD1,TRBV4-3,many,TRBJ2-7,TGCGCCAGCAGTCGAAACAGGGGGGCTTCCTACGAGCAGTACTTC,CASSRNRGASYEQYF
-,TRBV10-3,many,TRBJ2-1,TGTGCCATCAGTGAACATCTAGATTGGGGAGGTAGATACAATGAGCAGTTCTTC,CAISEHLDWGGRYNEQFF
-,TRBV4-2,many,TRBJ1-1,TGTGCCAGCAGCCAACGGCATTCCCCAAGCGGCACTGAAGCTTTCTTT,CASSQRHSPSGTEAFF
-,TRBV12-3/TRBV12-4,-,TRBJ2-1,TGTGCCAGCAGACCCCGGGGAAGCTCCTACAATGAGAAGTTCTTC,CASRPRGSSYNEKFF
-,TRBV6-2/TRBV6-3,-,TRBJ2-2,TGTGCCAGCAGTCTACTAGAGGGTGGCACCGGGGAGCTGTTTTTT,CASSLLEGGTGELFF
TRBD2,TRBV29-1,-,TRBJ2-4,TGCAGCGTTCTCACTAGCGGATCAGCCAAAAACATTCAGTACTTC,CSVLTSGSAKNIQYF
-,TRBV11-1,-,TRBJ2-7,TGTGCCAGCAGCTTAGGCAACTACGGGACGGCCGCCTACGAGCAGTACTTC,CASSLGNYGTAAYEQYF
-,TRBV6-1,-,TRBJ1-2,TGTGCCAGCAGTATGGCCGGGATCCACTATGGCTACACCTTC,CASSMAGIHYGYTF
-,TRBV2,-,TRBJ2-5,TGTGCCAGCAGTGAAGCGGGGGCGGGGACCCAGTACTTC,CASSEAGAGTQYF
-,TRBV11-2,-,TRBJ2-3,TGTGCCAGCAGCTCCCAACTTAGCGACTACACAGATGCGCAGTATTTT,CASSSQLSDYTDAQYF
-,TRBV5-4,few,TRBJ2-2,TGTGCCAGCAGCTTAGGTCAGGGGAGCACCGGGGAGCTGTTTTTT,CASSLGQGSTGELFF
-,TRBV5-1,few,TRBJ1-6,TGCGCCAGCAGCTCCAATTATAATTCACCCCTCCACTTT,CASSSNYNSPLHF
-,TRBV11-1,-,TRBJ2-1,TGTGCCAGCAGCTTAGCGAGATACGGACGTGAGCAGTTCTTC,CASSLARYGREQFF
TRBD1,TRBV10-1,-,TRBJ2-1,TGCGCCGGCAGTGACGGGACAGGGTCCCTCAATGAGCAGTTCTTC,CAGSDGTGSLNEQFF
-,TRBV28,-,TRBJ2-3,TGTGCCAGCAGTTTGCTCGCGACGAGCACAGATACGCAGTATTTT,CASSLLATSTDTQYF
-,TRBV7-9,-,TRBJ2-3,TGTGCCAGCAGTTCGATACTAACGGGAAGTGCAGATACGCAGTATTTT,CASSSILTGSADTQYF
TRBD2,TRBV10-3,-,TRBJ2-7,TGTGCCATCAGTGAGTCGGGGCTAGCGGGTGGCGAGCAGTACTTC,CAISESGLAGGEQYF
-,TRBV28,many,TRBJ2-7,TGTGCCAGCAGTGCCCCGGTCGAGCAGTACTTC,CASSAPVEQYF
-,TRBV10-3,many,TRBJ2-2,TGTGCCATCAGTGGGTCGTCAAGCACCGGGGAGCTGTTTTTT,CAISGSSSTGELFF
TRBD1,TRBV29-1,many,TRBJ2-2,TGCAGCGTCGCGGACAGGTCAAACGGGGAGCTGTTTTTT,CSVADRSNGELFF
-,TRBV6-1,many,TRBJ1-1,TGTGCCAGCAGAGCATCAGCGACTGAAGCTTTCTTT,CASRASATEAFF
-,TRBV5-1,few,TRBJ2-5,TGCGCCAGCAGCCGGGACAAAGAGACCCAGCACTTC,CASSRDKETQHF
TRBD2,TRBV5-1,-,TRBJ2-2,TGCGCCAGCACGACCAAACTAGCGGAGAGCACCGGGGAGCTGTTTTTT,CASTTKLAESTGELFF
TRBD2,TRBV5-4,many,TRBJ2-1,TGTGCCAGCAGCTCTGGACTAGCGGGAGCAAACAATGAGCAGTTCTTC,CASSSGLAGANNEQFF
-,TRBV2,few,TRBJ2-7,TGTGCCTCTCGGAGGGGGTTCTCCTACGAGCAGTACTTC,CASRRGFSYEQYF
TRBD1,TRBV11-1,-,TRBJ2-7,TGTGCCATCACCGACACCGGGACAGGGTACGGGCAGTACTTC,CAITDTGTGYGQYF
-,TRBV28,-,TRBJ2-7,TGTGCCGTACTACGAGCGGAAGTGTCCTACGAGCAGTACTTC,CAVLRAEVSYEQYF
TRBD1,TRBV6-6,-,TRBJ1-4,TGTGCCAGCAGTTACCAGGGACAGGGCGGGGACAAAAAACTGTTTTTT,CASSYQGQGGDKKLFF
TRBD2,TRBV25-1,few,TRBJ2-1,TGTGCCAGCAGTGAATTCGGGGCGGGAGGGCCGGAGGAGCAGTTCTTC,CASSEFGAGGPEEQFF